The text below deals with one T cell receptor (beta chain). Its antigen is currently unknown. The primer mix had 60 Vbeta and 13 Jbeta primers. Data came from immunoSEQ multiplex PCR; TCRdb stores just in-frame clones and leaves some out. This table has 60,000 to 90,000 clones, 70% to 80% appearing once. This record belongs to a study of cytomegalovirus exposure and HLA in healthy donors. Germline CDR1 is MNHNS and CDR2 is SASEGT. The germline V and J ends were trimmed by 2 bases and 8 bases, with 15 bases remaining between them. The CDR3 is made up of 14 amino acids. Whole-study results and caveats: Overall, roughly 170 TCR beta chains were annotated as cytomegalovirus-associated. It was shown in a later analysis that HLA-associated TCR beta chains were more clonally expanded than other, equally common chains.

This TCR was sampled from a woman aged 45-60 years in good health and CMV-seropositive. The rearrangement uses TRBV6-1 and TRBJ1-2; D is undetermined. Sequenced: PBMCs. The CDR3 region is CASSESRGAGGYTF. Here the CDR3 DNA reads TGTGCCAGCAGTGAATCTCGGGGAGCGGGGGGCTACACCTTC.